This T cell receptor beta chain was identified during a study of CD8+CD57+ T cells in acquired aplastic anemia. Whole-study context: DNA recovered from sorted CD4+ and CD8+ cells had a mean of approximately 3.2 ug. Healthy donors averaged around 10 million reads for CD4+ cells.

Study conclusions and caveats: Some 29 CD8+ CDR3 sequences were shared between patients and controls. Patients showed no significant difference from controls in CD8+ Simpson's diversity.

As concerns this clonotype: Its antigen remains unknown.

Both TCR beta VDJ combination and CDR3 sequence profiling were carried out. Genomic DNA was the template for this profiling. One entry per CDR3 protein, called by TCRdb with MiXCR from the reads. The sample holds hundreds of thousands of distinct CDR3 sequences, around 68% seen once. Germline V gene sequence: CDR1 SGHRS, CDR2 YFSETQ. With 4 bases removed from V and 13 bases from J, the gap between germline ends came to 17 bases. The CDR3 spans 12 residues. Sequencing was performed on sorted CD4+, CD8+, or CD8+CD57+ T cells (not recorded which) from PBMCs. The origin of this receptor is a human donor in good health, serving as a control. J is TRBJ1-2 and V is TRBV5-1, with D possibly TRBD1 on 5 matching bases. CDR3 in DNA: TGCGCCAGCAGCACGTCGGGGGGGGTCCCCACCTTC. Amino acid sequence: CASSTSGGVPTF.